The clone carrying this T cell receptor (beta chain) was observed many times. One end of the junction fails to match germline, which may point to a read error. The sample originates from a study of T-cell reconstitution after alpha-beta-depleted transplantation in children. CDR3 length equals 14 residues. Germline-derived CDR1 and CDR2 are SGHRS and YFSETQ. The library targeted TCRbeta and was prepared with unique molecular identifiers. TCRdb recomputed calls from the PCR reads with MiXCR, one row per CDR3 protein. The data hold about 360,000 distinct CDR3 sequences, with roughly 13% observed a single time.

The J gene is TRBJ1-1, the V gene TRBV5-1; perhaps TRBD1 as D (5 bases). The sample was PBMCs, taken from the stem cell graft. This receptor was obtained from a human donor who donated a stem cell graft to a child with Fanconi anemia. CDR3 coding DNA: TGTGCCAGCAGTTTAGGGCGGGGGGGCACTGAAGCTTTCTTT. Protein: CASSLGRGGTEAFF. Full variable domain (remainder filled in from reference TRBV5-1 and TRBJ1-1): KAGVTQTPRYLIKTRGQQVTLSCSPISGHRSVSWYQQTPGQGLQFLFEYFSETQRNKGNFPGRFSGRQFSNSRSEMNVSTLELGDSALYLCASSLGRGGTEAFFGQGTRLTVV.